This TCR beta chain comes out of a study of CD8+ T cells in alopecia areata. General observations from the study: Normal scalp had lower clonality than lesional scalp, with alopecia totalis/universalis lesions showing this most strongly.

With respect to this clone: Its antigen remains unknown.

Individuals with alopecia areata gave both lesional scalp punch biopsies and peripheral blood for collection. Germline V gene data show CDR1 as LNHDA and CDR2 as SQIVND (reference sequence). Trimming cost V 3 bases and J 5 bases, with 8 bases left between them. CDR3 length: 12 amino acids. RNA was extracted and reverse transcribed into cDNA as the sequencing template. Assay used: immunoSEQ multiplex PCR; TCRdb lists only in-frame clones, some missing. The table records approximately 99,000 clones, under 65% of them present only once. The sequence derives from a human donor with alopecia areata. The V call is TRBV19, the J call TRBJ2-7, with a tentative D call TRBD1 (5 bases). Sequenced input: NKG2D-low CD8+ T cells sorted from blood. The CDR3 bases are TGTGCCAGTAGTATGTTCAGGGACGAGCAGTACTTC. Translating gives CASSMFRDEQYF.